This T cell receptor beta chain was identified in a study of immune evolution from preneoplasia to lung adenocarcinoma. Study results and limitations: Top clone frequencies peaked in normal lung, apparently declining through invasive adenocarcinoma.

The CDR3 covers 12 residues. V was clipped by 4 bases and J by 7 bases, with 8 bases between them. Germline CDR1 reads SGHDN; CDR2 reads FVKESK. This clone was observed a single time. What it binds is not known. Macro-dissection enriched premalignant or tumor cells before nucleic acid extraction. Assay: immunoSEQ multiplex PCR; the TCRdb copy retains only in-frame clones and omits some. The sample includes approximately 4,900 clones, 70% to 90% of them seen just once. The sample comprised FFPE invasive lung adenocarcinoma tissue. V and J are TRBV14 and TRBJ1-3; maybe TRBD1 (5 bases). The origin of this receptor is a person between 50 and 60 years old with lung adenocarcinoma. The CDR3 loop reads CASSPGGNTIYF. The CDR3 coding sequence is TGTGCCAGCAGCCCCGGGGGGAACACCATATATTTT.